These 5 T cell receptor beta chains were all obtained from the same sample, sequenced in a study of T-cell reconstitution after alpha-beta-depleted transplantation in children. It was with unique molecular identifiers that the TCRbeta library was prepared. Each CDR3 protein gets one entry after TCRdb re-called the PCR reads with MiXCR. Here the sample spans about 540,000 distinct CDR3 sequences, roughly 18% being singletons. The material was PBMCs from the stem cell graft donor, obtained from the stem cell graft. Every receptor here comes from a human donor who donated a stem cell graft to a child with acute lymphoblastic leukemia.

The rearrangement uses TRBV9 and TRBJ2-1; 7 bases agree with TRBD2. The CDR3 is 14 residues long. The V and J ends lost 1 base and 4 bases, in that order; junction bases with no gene match: 2. The germline V gene has CDR1 SGDLS and CDR2 YYNGEE. As DNA, the CDR3 is TGTGCCAGCAGCGTATCTAGCGGTTACAATGAGCAGTTCTTC. Protein: CASSVSSGYNEQFF.

The chain employs TRBV19 and TRBJ1-1; no clear D gene. The CDR3 runs to 11 residues. The V end was cut by 8 bases, the J end by 8 bases, with 12 bases between. Germline lookup yields CDR1 LNHDA and CDR2 SQIVND (reference sequence). The CDR3 is CASSNGQEAFF. The CDR3 DNA sequence: TGTGCCAGTTCGAACGGCCAGGAAGCTTTCTTT. Combining the CDR3 with reference TRBV19 and TRBJ1-1 gives the whole variable domain DGGITQSPKYLFRKEGQNVTLSCEQNLNHDAMYWYRQDPGQGLRLIYYSQIVNDFQKGDIAEGYSVSREKKESFPLTVTSAQKNPTAFYLCASSNGQEAFFGQGTRLTVV.

This chain links TRBV5-1 with TRBJ2-5, with 7 bases identical to TRBD1. Germline V gives CDR1 SGHRS, CDR2 YFSETQ. The trim removed 4 bases at V and 1 base at J, leaving 7 bases unmatched. CDR3 length: 15 amino acids. CDR3 residues: CASSQSGQPQETQYF. For the CDR3, the DNA is TGCGCCAGCAGCCAGTCGGGACAGCCCCAAGAGACCCAGTACTTC.

CDR3 DNA sequence: TGTGCCAGCAGCCTGGGGGACAGGCTCTCCTACGAGCAGTACTTC. Translated: CASSLGDRLSYEQYF. The chain combines TRBV7-9 with TRBJ2-7, with 8 bases lining up with TRBD1. The germline gives CDR1 SEHNR, CDR2 FQNEAQ (reference sequence). This CDR3 has 15 residues. The ends lost 5 bases at V and 0 bases at J; junction bases unmatched: 6. The entire variable domain, with the rest obtained from reference TRBV7-9 and TRBJ2-7, is as follows: DTGVSQNPRHKITKRGQNVTFRCDPISEHNRLYWYRQTLGQGPEFLTYFQNEAQLEKSRLLSDRFSAERPKGSFSTLEIQRTEQGDSAMYLCASSLGDRLSYEQYFGPGTRLTVT.

This clonotype turned up a few times. The rearrangement links TRBV5-6 to TRBJ2-7; D gene uncertain. Germline loops: CDR1 SGHDT, CDR2 YYEEEE. V lost 0 bases and J lost 4, with 5 bases in between. The CDR3 contains 12 residues. CDR3 coding DNA: TGTGCCAGCAGCTTGGACCAATACGAGCAGTACTTC. Its protein is CASSLDQYEQYF.